The T cell receptor beta chain under discussion was sequenced for a study of blood T cells in healthy people across ages. Overall study findings and caveats: Long-lived donors carried more naive CD4+ cells and greater diversity than aged donors.

CDR1 and CDR2 from the germline V gene are SGHRS and YFSETQ. V lost 6 bases to trimming and J lost 1 base, with 13 bases between them. CDR3 size: 14 residues. For this clonotype: Its antigen is not identified.

A J-beta primer mix and a sample-barcoded 5' primer were used in a second PCR of roughly 6 to 11 cycles. Per-sample output comprised a minimum of 2.5 million paired-end reads containing CDR3. TCRdb passed the 5' RACE reads through MiXCR, listing each CDR3 protein once. The sample holds approximately 1,000,000 distinct CDR3 sequences, under 40% seen once. The receptor was isolated from a man in his late teens or twenties in good health. The specimen was blood. J is TRBJ2-5 and V is TRBV5-1; D uncertain. The CDR3 coding sequence is TGCGCCAGCATCTATGGGTCTGGCCAAGAGACCCAGTACTTC. It encodes CASIYGSGQETQYF.